This TCR beta chain is drawn from a study of Ad26.COV2.S vaccination and SARS-CoV-2 variants. The study, taken as a whole, reports: After vaccination, substantial breadth of spike-specific CD8+ and CD4+ responses was reported. Vaccine recipients surpassed placebo recipients in spike-specific TCR breadth.

Turning to this clone: Antigen specificity is unknown.

Documented treatment: about 20 received Ad26.COV2.S at low or high dose, single or two shots; about 5 received placebo; per-sample allocation not given. Samples came from day 63 after the first vaccine or placebo injection. Measured with immunoSEQ multiplex PCR; TCRdb has only the in-frame clones, and not every one. The table records about 320,000 clones, roughly 90% of them present only once. The CDR3 runs to 13 residues. V was trimmed by 4 bases and J by 1 base, leaving 7 bases between them. In germline, CDR1 is SEHNR, CDR2 FQNEAQ (reference sequence). The chain joins TRBV7-9 to TRBJ1-1; D gene uncertain. Sequenced material: peripheral blood, taken in a trial of Ad26.COV2.S vaccine versus placebo. The sequence was collected from a person between 18 and 59 years old who received the Ad26.COV2.S COVID-19 vaccine or a placebo. The CDR3 protein is CASSWAGNTEAFF. CDR3 DNA sequence: TGTGCCAGCAGCTGGGCAGGGAACACTGAAGCTTTCTTT.